The 8 T cell receptor beta chains reported below all come from one sample, sequenced in a study of blood T cell repertoires in COVID-19. TCRdb's copy holds only in-frame clones and misses some; the assay was immunoSEQ multiplex PCR. The sample has approximately 150,000 clones; about four fifths are singletons. Material for sequencing was peripheral blood. The source of these receptors is a woman of 80 years or more with acute or convalescent COVID-19.

About this clone: The same CDR3 arises from other DNA sequences in this sample as well. The chain combines TRBV7-2 with TRBJ2-5; TRBD1 is a possible D gene (6 bases). Trimming cost V 1 base and J 2 bases, with 8 bases left between them. The germline gives CDR1 SGHTA, CDR2 FQGNSA. This CDR3 is built from 14 residues. The chain's CDR3 is CASSLGGGQETQYF. In DNA form, the CDR3 reads TGTGCCAGCAGCTTAGGAGGGGGACAAGAGACCCAGTACTTC.

This chain uses TRBV5-4 with TRBJ2-5, with 10 bases matching TRBD1. The V gene's germline CDR1 is SGHNT and CDR2 YYREEE (reference sequence). The trim removed 4 bases at V and 5 bases at J, leaving 8 bases unmatched. The length of the CDR3 is 15 residues. This CDR3 is CASSTRQGAWETQYF. DNA for the CDR3: TGTGCCAGCAGCACGCGACAGGGGGCATGGGAGACCCAGTACTTC.

This clone was picked up one time. This sequence joins TRBV9 and TRBJ2-2, with TRBD2 as a possible D gene (5 bases). Germline values: CDR1 SGDLS, CDR2 YYNGEE. This CDR3 is 16 amino acids long. V dropped 0 bases and J dropped 6 bases, with 15 bases sitting between them. The CDR3 DNA follows: TGTGCCAGCAGCGTAGGAGGGCTTAAGGTCGCCGGGGAGCTGTTTTTT. This sequence encodes CASSVGGLKVAGELFF. The full variable domain, completed using reference TRBV9 and TRBJ2-2, is DSGVTQTPKHLITATGQRVTLRCSPRSGDLSVYWYQQSLDQGLQFLIQYYNGEERAKGNILERFSAQQFPDLHSELNLSSLELGDSALYFCASSVGGLKVAGELFFGEGSRLTVL.

V is TRBV4-3 and J is TRBJ2-2; TRBD1 matches 11 bases. There are 17 residues in the CDR3. The V gene's germline CDR1 is LGHNA and CDR2 YSLEER. V dropped 0 bases and J dropped 7; count of bases not matched to a gene: 7. The CDR3 protein is CASSQDGQGAVIGELFF. The CDR3 DNA is TGCGCCAGCAGCCAAGACGGACAGGGGGCTGTCATCGGGGAGCTGTTTTTT.

The chain joins TRBV2 to TRBJ2-5, with a possible D match to TRBD1 (6 bases). The V gene's germline CDR1 is SNHLY and CDR2 FYNNEI. The CDR3 consists of 15 residues. V was trimmed by 2 bases and J by 4 bases, leaving 14 bases between them. CDR3 amino acids: CASSEFQGRGETQYF. The CDR3 DNA reads TGTGCCAGCAGTGAATTTCAGGGGCGCGGAGAGACCCAGTACTTC. Combining the CDR3 with reference TRBV2 and TRBJ2-5 gives the whole variable domain EPEVTQTPSHQVTQMGQEVILRCVPISNHLYFYWYRQILGQKVEFLVSFYNNEISEKSEIFDDQFSVERPDGSNFTLKIRSTKLEDSAMYFCASSEFQGRGETQYFGPGTRLLVL.

The chain couples TRBV7-9 to TRBJ1-2; maybe TRBD1 (6 bases). Per germline, CDR1 SEHNR and CDR2 FQNEAQ (reference sequence). Between the trimmed V and J ends, which lost 5 bases and 6 bases, there was a span of 22 bases. The CDR3 length is 16 residues. The CDR3 DNA reads TGTGCCAGCAGCCGTAGACGGGGGGCGTCATCCCATGGCTACACCTTC. Protein product: CASSRRRGASSHGYTF.

This chain uses TRBV7-9 with TRBJ1-5; no reliable D call. Germline CDR1 is SEHNR and CDR2 is FQNEAQ (reference sequence). The CDR3 has 13 residues. V lost 1 base and J lost 5, with 6 bases in between. CDR3 nucleotide sequence: TGTGCCAGCAGCTTAGAGGAGCATCAGCCCCAGCATTTT. Translation gives CASSLEEHQPQHF.

V and J are TRBV6-5 and TRBJ2-1; TRBD1 agrees at 8 bases. Germline CDR1 MNHEY, CDR2 SVGAGI. CDR3 length: 15 residues. Unmatched junction bases numbered 7, after V lost 6 bases and J lost 3 bases. The CDR3 DNA is TGTGCCAGCAGGGACACAGGGGGGTTCTACAATGAGCAGTTCTTC. This codes for CASRDTGGFYNEQFF.